The 16 T cell receptor beta chains listed next were all sequenced from one sample in a study of blood T cell repertoires in COVID-19. TCRdb's table, derived via immunoSEQ multiplex PCR, lists solely in-frame clones and lacks some. The table records 180,000 or so clones, around 83% of them present only once. The source material was peripheral blood. These receptor sequences come from a man in his late teens or twenties with acute or convalescent COVID-19.

This clone is a singleton in its sample. This chain connects TRBV4-1 to TRBJ1-1; D ambiguous. Germline loops: CDR1 MGHRA, CDR2 YSYEKL. This CDR3 is 14 amino acids long. V gave up 3 bases and J gave up 1 base, with 9 bases separating them. The CDR3 DNA sequence: TGCGCCAGCAGCCACTCCTTCGGGAACACTGAAGCTTTCTTT. Protein: CASSHSFGNTEAFF.

CDR3 nucleotides: TGTGCCAGCAGTCAGCGAGGGGGCTTCGGGAAGGCAACTAATGAAAAACTGTTTTTT. Protein product: CASSQRGGFGKATNEKLFF. The rearrangement uses TRBV2 and TRBJ1-4; 7 positions agree with TRBD1. Germline V CDR1 and CDR2: SNHLY, FYNNEI. The CDR3 runs 19 residues. V lost 5 bases and J lost 0; bases outside the gene matches: 15.

The chain employs TRBV11-2 and TRBJ1-4; tentative D call: TRBD1 (6 bases). Germline CDR1 reads SGHAT; CDR2 reads FQNNGV. The CDR3 extends over 17 amino acids. V lost 6 bases to trimming and J lost 3 bases, with 20 bases between them. For the CDR3, the DNA is TGTGCCAGCAGTATGCTGCCAGGAGGGGGGGCTAATGAAAAACTGTTTTTT. Translating gives CASSMLPGGGANEKLFF.

This clone was detected only once. This chain links TRBV3-1 (or the pseudogene TRBV3-2) with TRBJ1-2; 7 nucleotides line up with TRBD1. Losses at the gene ends were 1 base for V and 1 base for J; bases not matched to a gene: 3. The CDR3 length is 15 residues. Per the germline V gene, CDR1 is LGHDT and CDR2 is YNNKEL (reference sequence). CDR3 in amino acids: CASSQGTGINYGYTF. CDR3 sequence (DNA): TGTGCCAGCAGCCAAGGGACAGGAATTAACTATGGCTACACCTTC.

J is TRBJ2-1 and V is TRBV7-3; a weak D match, TRBD1 (6 bases). Germline lookup yields CDR1 SGHTA and CDR2 FQGTGA. This CDR3 has 15 residues. V was shortened by 5 bases and J by 1 base, with 12 bases between the two germline ends. CDR3 residues: CASSQNQGSYNEQFF. In DNA, the CDR3 is TGTGCCAGCAGCCAAAATCAGGGGTCCTACAATGAGCAGTTCTTC.

J is TRBJ2-5 and V is TRBV4-2; tentative D call: TRBD1 (6 bases). The V gene lost 1 base and the J gene lost 1 base, with 10 bases spanning the gap. Germline V gene lookup returns CDR1 LGHNA and CDR2 YNFKEQ. The CDR3 sequence is 15 residues long. The CDR3 DNA reads as TGTGCCAGCAGCCAAGCCACAGGGATCCAAGAGACCCAGTACTTC. It yields the protein CASSQATGIQETQYF.

The rearrangement joins TRBV5-4 to TRBJ2-1; D is undetermined. Trimming took 0 bases from V and 7 from J, leaving 5 bases between them. Per the germline V gene, CDR1 is SGHNT and CDR2 is YYREEE (reference sequence). CDR3 size: 12 residues. In nucleotides, the CDR3 is TGTGCCAGCAGCTTGGACAGTAATGAGCAGTTCTTC. Protein: CASSLDSNEQFF.

This chain joins TRBV7-2 and TRBJ1-1; D gene uncertain. Looked up from germline, CDR1 is SGHTA and CDR2 is FQGNSA. The CDR3 covers 14 residues. Deletions cut 0 bases from V and 1 base from J, with 6 bases between. CDR3 protein: CASSLAIRNTEAFF. CDR3 in DNA: TGTGCCAGCAGCTTAGCTATTAGGAACACTGAAGCTTTCTTT.

J is TRBJ2-2 and V is TRBV7-2; possibly TRBD2 for D (6 bases). The CDR3 extends over 15 amino acids. Germline loops: CDR1 SGHTA, CDR2 FQGNSA. V lost 6 bases and J 5 bases, leaving 16 bases between the germline ends. CDR3 DNA: TGTGCCAGCAGTTTACGCACGGGGAGGACCGGGGAGCTGTTTTTT. Residues: CASSLRTGRTGELFF. Combining the CDR3 with reference TRBV7-2 and TRBJ2-2 gives the whole variable domain GAGVSQSPSNKVTEKGKDVELRCDPISGHTALYWYRQSLGQGLEFLIYFQGNSAPDKSGLPSDRFSAERTGGSVSTLTIQRTQQEDSAVYLCASSLRTGRTGELFFGEGSRLTVL.

The chain recombines TRBV28 with TRBJ2-4; tentatively, D is TRBD1 (6 bases). CDR3 length: 17 residues. Trimming shortened V by 7 bases and J by 0 bases, and 19 bases separated the two germline ends. CDR1 MDHEN and CDR2 SYDVKM come from the germline V gene. CDR3 amino acids: CASIPSGQPLAKNIQYF. The CDR3, as DNA: TGTGCCAGCATTCCTTCAGGACAGCCACTAGCCAAAAACATTCAGTACTTC.

The chain is built from TRBV6-1 and TRBJ1-2; no definite D call. Looked up from germline, CDR1 is MNHNS and CDR2 is SASEGT. V dropped 0 bases and J dropped 2 bases, with 16 bases sitting between them. The length of the CDR3 is 17 residues. The CDR3 loop is CASSEARRPSSNYGYTF. CDR3 DNA sequence: TGTGCCAGCAGTGAAGCGCGCAGGCCTTCGTCGAACTATGGCTACACCTTC.

This rearrangement joins TRBV14 to TRBJ2-1; no firm D call. V was shortened by 1 base and J by 3 bases, with 7 bases between the two germline ends. The CDR3 spans 14 residues. Per the germline V gene, CDR1 is SGHDN and CDR2 is FVKESK. CDR3 coding DNA: TGTGCCAGCAGCCAAGGAGGCTACTACAATGAGCAGTTCTTC. Encoded protein: CASSQGGYYNEQFF.

The chain combines TRBV6-5 with TRBJ2-1; TRBD1 agrees at 9 bases. V lost 4 bases, J lost 4 bases, and 8 bases stayed unmatched. The CDR3 extends over 16 amino acids. CDR1 MNHEY and CDR2 SVGAGI come from the germline V gene. The CDR3 sequence is CASSLDRGGSYNEQFF. CDR3 DNA sequence: TGTGCCAGCAGTTTGGACAGGGGCGGTTCGTACAATGAGCAGTTCTTC.

V is TRBV7-9 and J is TRBJ2-7; no reliable D call. The CDR3 extends over 12 amino acids. Trimming pared 1 base from V and 4 bases from J, leaving 5 bases between. Per the germline V gene, CDR1 is SEHNR and CDR2 is FQNEAQ (reference sequence). CDR3 residues: CASSLGYYEQYF. The CDR3 coding sequence is TGTGCCAGCAGCTTAGGTTATTACGAGCAGTACTTC. The full variable domain, with the rest looked up from reference TRBV7-9 and TRBJ2-7, is DTGVSQNPRHKITKRGQNVTFRCDPISEHNRLYWYRQTLGQGPEFLTYFQNEAQLEKSRLLSDRFSAERPKGSFSTLEIQRTEQGDSAMYLCASSLGYYEQYFGPGTRLTVT.

The chain employs TRBV28 and TRBJ1-2, with TRBD1 matching 7 bases. There are 14 residues in the CDR3. J gave up 4 bases and V 4 bases, and 6 bases lay outside the gene matches. Germline V CDR1 and CDR2: MDHEN, SYDVKM. The DNA of the CDR3 is TGTGCCAGCAGTTCCGACAGGGCCTCCTATGGCTACACCTTC. Translating it yields CASSSDRASYGYTF.

As DNA, the CDR3 is TGTGCCTGGAGTGTACCGGGCAGGGTCTCCTACAATGAGCAGTTCTTC. Its translation is CAWSVPGRVSYNEQFF. The chain joins TRBV30 to TRBJ2-1; tentatively, D is TRBD1 (5 bases). Germline V CDR1 and CDR2: GTSNPN, SVGIG (reference sequence). V was trimmed by 0 bases and J by 0 bases, leaving 12 bases between them. The CDR3 consists of 16 residues.